The 13 T cell receptor beta chains below come from one sample, sequenced in a study of T cell responses to AZD1222 COVID-19 vaccine. Assay used: immunoSEQ multiplex PCR; TCRdb lists only in-frame clones, some missing. The sample comprises roughly 200,000 clones, around 93% of which are singletons, and under 1.1% rests with the top ten. The sample consisted of peripheral blood, taken 28 days after the second dose of the MenACWY control vaccine. The origin of the receptors is an adult who received the MenACWY meningococcal vaccine as a control.

The chain uses TRBV27 and TRBJ1-1; 7 bases map to TRBD1. This CDR3 is 15 amino acids long. Trimming took 2 bases from V and 1 from J; bases not matched to a gene: 4. Germline CDR1 is MNHEY and CDR2 is SMNVEV (reference sequence). CDR3 nucleotides: TGTGCCAGCAGTTTACGACAGGGCAGGAACACTGAAGCTTTCTTT. The encoded protein is CASSLRQGRNTEAFF.

The chain combines TRBV3-1 (or the pseudogene TRBV3-2) with TRBJ1-2; D remains ambiguous. The CDR3 spans 16 residues. With 2 bases removed from V and 2 bases from J, the gap between germline ends came to 15 bases. Germline CDR1 is LGHDT and CDR2 is YNNKEL (reference sequence). CDR3 nucleotides: TGTGCCAGCAGCCAAAGAGGGTCTTGGCTGAACTATGGCTACACCTTC. This translates into CASSQRGSWLNYGYTF.

CDR3 amino acids: CATKGTVGQPQHF. CDR3 nucleotides: TGTGCCACCAAGGGCACGGTCGGCCAGCCCCAGCATTTT. The chain combines TRBV2 with TRBJ1-5, with D uncertain. This CDR3 comprises 13 residues. Trimming took off 10 bases at V and 7 bases at J, with 17 bases between the two ends. In germline, CDR1 is SNHLY, CDR2 FYNNEI.

The chain couples TRBV6-4 to TRBJ2-5, with 15 positions matching TRBD2. CDR3 length: 16 amino acids. The V and J ends lost 6 bases and 5 bases, in that order; junction bases with no gene match: 7. Per the germline V gene, CDR1 is MRHNA and CDR2 is SNTAGT. The CDR3 here is CASSGTSGGRGETQYF. In nucleotides, the CDR3 is TGTGCCAGCAGCGGGACTAGCGGGGGGCGAGGTGAGACCCAGTACTTC.

This chain links TRBV30 with TRBJ2-1; 14 bases fit TRBD2. The germline CDR1 and CDR2 sequences are GTSNPN and SVGIG (reference sequence). This CDR3 has 15 residues. J was trimmed by 8 bases and V by 3 bases; bases with no gene match: 6. CDR3 DNA sequence: TGTGCCTGGAGGACTAGCGGGGGGGCCGGGGATGAGCAGTTCTTC. Amino acids: CAWRTSGGAGDEQFF. Full variable domain (rest looked up from reference TRBV30 and TRBJ2-1): SQTIHQWPATLVQPVGSPLSLECTVEGTSNPNLYWYRQAAGRGLQLLFYSVGIGQISSEVPQNLSASRPQDRQFILSSKKLLLSDSGFYLCAWRTSGGAGDEQFFGPGTRLTVL.

The gene calls are TRBV11-3 and TRBJ2-1; 8 bases agree with TRBD2. Germline V gene sequence: CDR1 SGHNT, CDR2 YENEEA. CDR3 length equals 15 residues. The junction had 11 bases not matched to a gene; V was cut back by 5 bases and J by 8 bases. The CDR3, as DNA: TGTGCCAGCAGCCCGATTACCGGGACTAGGGATGAGCAGTTCTTC. Amino acids: CASSPITGTRDEQFF.

The chain combines TRBV5-8 with TRBJ1-6; 7 bases are a match to TRBD1. CDR3 length: 16 amino acids. V was pared by 3 bases and J by 9 bases, with 12 bases of the junction left unmatched. Germline-derived CDR1 and CDR2 are SGHTS and YDEGEE. The CDR3 DNA sequence: TGTGCCAGCAGCTCTTCAAGACGACAGGGTGGTTCACCCCTCCACTTT. It translates to CASSSSRRQGGSPLHF. The variable domain in full, with the rest retrieved from reference TRBV5-8 and TRBJ1-6, is EAGVTQSPTHLIKTRGQQATLRCSPISGHTSVYWYQQALGLGLQFLLWYDEGEERNRGNFPPRFSGRQFPNYSSELNVNALELEDSALYLCASSSSRRQGGSPLHFGNGTRLTVT.

The chain carries TRBV5-1 and TRBJ1-4; D might be TRBD1 (6 bases). Trimming stripped 3 bases from V and 7 bases from J, with 13 bases between. The V gene's germline CDR1 is SGHRS and CDR2 YFSETQ. The CDR3 totals 14 residues. CDR3 sequence (DNA): TGCGCCAGCAGCTCACAGGGTAGGGGTGAAAAACTGTTTTTT. Translated, it gives CASSSQGRGEKLFF.

This clone was counted a single time. The genes are TRBV18 and TRBJ1-1; 7 bases line up with TRBD1. CDR3 length: 17 amino acids. Germline loops: CDR1 KGHSH, CDR2 LQKENI. The junction had 10 bases not matched to a gene; V was cut back by 3 bases and J by 0 bases. This CDR3 reads CASSPRGRGNMNTEAFF. In DNA form, the CDR3 reads TGTGCCAGCTCACCCCGAGGCAGGGGGAATATGAACACTGAAGCTTTCTTT.

This CDR3 is CASSPNQGAGETQYF. The CDR3 coding sequence is TGTGCCAGCTCACCTAACCAAGGGGCAGGAGAGACCCAGTACTTC. The chain uses TRBV18 and TRBJ2-5, with a weak D call TRBD1 (5 bases). The CDR3 has 15 residues. Germline CDR1 reads KGHSH; CDR2 reads LQKENI. The V and J ends lost 3 bases and 4 bases respectively, with 15 bases between them.

The V and J genes are TRBV7-2 and TRBJ2-1; TRBD2 agrees at 11 bases. The junction had 9 bases not matched to a gene; V was cut back by 6 bases and J by 8 bases. The CDR3 spans 15 residues. The V gene's germline CDR1 is SGHTA and CDR2 FQGNSA. The CDR3 loop reads CASRLETSGIYEQFF. CDR3 nucleotide sequence: TGTGCCAGCAGACTTGAGACTAGCGGGATCTATGAGCAGTTCTTC.

This chain uses TRBV5-1 with TRBJ2-1, with TRBD1 as a possible D gene (6 bases). The V end lost 3 bases, the J end lost 4 bases, and 14 bases lay between the germline ends. The CDR3 is 15 amino acids. CDR1 is SGHRS and CDR2 is YFSETQ in the germline V gene. The CDR3 DNA is TGCGCCAGCAGCTCTCACAGGGACGCGTACAATGAGCAGTTCTTC. It yields the protein CASSSHRDAYNEQFF. The full variable domain, rest sourced from reference TRBV5-1 and TRBJ2-1, is KAGVTQTPRYLIKTRGQQVTLSCSPISGHRSVSWYQQTPGQGLQFLFEYFSETQRNKGNFPGRFSGRQFSNSRSEMNVSTLELGDSALYLCASSSHRDAYNEQFFGPGTRLTVL.

The CDR3 DNA reads TGTGCCACCAGCAGTAGGCAGGACTCCTACGAGCAGTACTTC. This encodes CATSSRQDSYEQYF. The V and J genes are TRBV15 and TRBJ2-7; D not certain. Germline V CDR1 and CDR2: LNHNV, YYDKDF (reference sequence). The CDR3 is made up of 14 amino acids. V was trimmed by 3 bases and J by 0 bases, leaving 9 bases between them.